This is a list of T cell receptor beta chains from one sample in a study of blood T cell repertoires in COVID-19. Generated by immunoSEQ multiplex PCR, the TCRdb table keeps only in-frame clones and is missing some. The table shows roughly 200,000 clones, with roughly 88% occurring only once. Sequencing was done on a sample of peripheral blood. The receptor source for this set is a man aged 60 to 69 with acute or convalescent COVID-19. CDR3s include the opening cysteine and the closing phenylalanine or tryptophan. D genes are given only for firm matches. Expanded clones are given a class, and other clones once, few, many or no size at all.

TRBD1	few	TRBJ2-7	TRBV2	CASRQQGVGYEQYF	TGTGCCAGCAGGCAACAGGGGGTAGGCTACGAGCAGTACTTC
TRBD2	-	TRBJ2-7	TRBV27	CASSLGLAGSYEQYF	TGTGCCAGCAGTTTAGGACTAGCGGGCTCCTACGAGCAGTACTTC
-	-	TRBJ2-3	TRBV29-1	CSADRSTDTQYF	TGCAGCGCCGACAGGAGCACAGATACGCAGTATTTT
-	-	TRBJ1-1	TRBV12-3/TRBV12-4	CASTNRQNTEAFF	TGTGCCAGCACCAATCGACAGAACACTGAAGCTTTCTTT
TRBD1	-	TRBJ2-1	TRBV7-3	CASSKGGRSSQYNEQFF	TGTGCCAGCTCCAAAGGGGGCAGATCATCCCAATACAATGAGCAGTTCTTC
-	-	TRBJ1-2	TRBV28	CASSHGGLDYGYTF	TGTGCCAGCAGTCACGGGGGGTTGGACTATGGCTACACCTTC
-	-	TRBJ2-1	TRBV7-3	CASSLSSRNEQFF	TGTGCCAGCAGCTTGAGTTCTCGCAATGAGCAGTTCTTC
TRBD1	-	TRBJ1-2	TRBV27	CASRTGDANYGYTF	TGTGCCAGCAGAACAGGGGACGCCAACTATGGCTACACCTTC
-	-	TRBJ2-1	TRBV6-1	CASSEGGPPNEQFF	TGTGCCAGCAGTGAAGGGGGGCCCCCCAATGAGCAGTTCTTC
-	-	TRBJ2-7	TRBV7-9	CASSGADRETYEQYF	TGTGCCAGCAGCGGGGCTGACCGGGAGACCTACGAGCAGTACTTC
-	-	TRBJ1-1	TRBV5-1	CASSPSYDRPTEAFF	TGCGCCAGCAGCCCATCGTACGACAGACCCACTGAAGCTTTCTTT
-	-	TRBJ1-6	TRBV6-5	CASSYSTGTRDSPLHF	TGTGCCAGCAGTTACTCCACCGGGACACGGGATTCACCCCTCCACTTT
TRBD2	-	TRBJ2-3	TRBV5-4	CASSFPTSGPTDTQYF	TGTGCCAGCAGCTTTCCGACTAGCGGACCCACAGATACGCAGTATTTT
-	-	TRBJ2-7	TRBV6-2/TRBV6-3	CASSRDNYEQYF	TGTGCCAGCAGTCGGGACAACTACGAGCAGTACTTC
-	-	TRBJ2-1	TRBV10-3	CAISDTRTDEQFF	TGTGCCATCAGTGACACTAGAACCGATGAGCAGTTCTTC
-	-	TRBJ2-5	TRBV7-2	CASSLLGGVPETQYF	TGTGCCAGCAGCCTCCTGGGGGGAGTGCCCGAGACCCAGTACTTC
-	once	TRBJ1-4	TRBV28	CASSSPQGNEKLFF	TGTGCCAGCAGTTCCCCACAGGGTAATGAAAAACTGTTTTTT
TRBD2	-	TRBJ2-5	TRBV6-1	CASSERAGLAGVGQYF	TGTGCCAGCAGTGAAAGAGCGGGACTAGCGGGAGTTGGCCAGTACTTC
TRBD2	few	TRBJ2-1	TRBV19	CASNLGAGGYDEQFF	TGTGCCAGTAACTTGGGTGCGGGAGGCTACGATGAGCAGTTCTTC
-	-	TRBJ2-1	TRBV2	CASSPSRTYNEQFF	TGTGCCAGCAGCCCTTCGAGGACCTACAATGAGCAGTTCTTC